This is a list of T cell receptor beta chains from one sample in a study of technical replicates of blood from several donors. Sequencing used immunoSEQ multiplex PCR; TCRdb keeps in-frame clones, though not all of them. In the table there are tens of thousands of clones, about 95% of which are singletons. The sequenced material came from T cells isolated from PBMCs. These receptors all come from a human donor in good health. CDR3s leave out the opening cysteine and the closing phenylalanine or tryptophan.

V	J	CDR3
TRBV28	TRBJ1-1	ASSFLLDRSEAF
TRBV5-4	TRBJ1-1	ASSLYGTEAF
TRBV5-8	TRBJ1-5	ASSLVRGGQPQH
TRBV28	TRBJ2-2	ASSLILAGGMITGELF
TRBV4-1	TRBJ2-1	ASSQLTQGIGQF
TRBV2	TRBJ2-3	ASSGPYTDTQY
TRBV6-1	TRBJ1-2	ASSEEGVYGYT
TRBV7-7	TRBJ2-1	ASSLVRRPYNEQF
TRBV7-2	TRBJ1-4	ASSTVTGAGTNEKLF
TRBV4-1	TRBJ2-1	ASSQPTSGRAYNEQF
TRBV4-3	TRBJ2-3	ASSTREIQDTQY
TRBV19	TRBJ2-7	ASRTSGSYEQY
TRBV2	TRBJ2-7	ASSETSSGSNRYEQY
TRBV18	TRBJ1-1	ASSPGGGVNTEAF
TRBV5-1	TRBJ1-1	ASSTGQASEAF
TRBV6-1	TRBJ2-3	ASSESGGASTDTQY
TRBV5-1	TRBJ2-3	ASSISGTSTDTQY
TRBV10-3	TRBJ2-7	AITDSGRTSYEQY
TRBV7-6	TRBJ1-1	ASSKGGLNTEAF
TRBV7-7	TRBJ2-1	ASSYGTSGYNEQF
TRBV28	TRBJ1-1	ASSLEVDTEAF
TRBV11-3	TRBJ1-2	ASSLAGVGYT
TRBV27	TRBJ1-1	ASSLKAEYTEAF
TRBV5-4	TRBJ2-7	ASSLEWEREGRYEQY
TRBV5-4	TRBJ1-4	ASSLGQGVTTNEKLF
TRBV6-1	TRBJ1-2	ASSELTGTNYGYT
TRBV27	TRBJ2-3	ASSFSTGDTQY
TRBV15	TRBJ1-3	ATSRDRSTSGNTIY
TRBV10-3	TRBJ2-1	AISSSGEGSYNEQF
TRBV28	TRBJ2-7	ASRSGTGTDEQY
TRBV4-3	TRBJ2-1	ASSQDHGLAGDNEQF
TRBV5-3	TRBJ1-3	ARSFWNGRGNTIY
TRBV7-2	TRBJ1-1	ASTPQGQGGTEAF
TRBV6-5	TRBJ1-2	ASRRQASYGYT
TRBV7-2	TRBJ2-1	ASSPSASGSNNEQF